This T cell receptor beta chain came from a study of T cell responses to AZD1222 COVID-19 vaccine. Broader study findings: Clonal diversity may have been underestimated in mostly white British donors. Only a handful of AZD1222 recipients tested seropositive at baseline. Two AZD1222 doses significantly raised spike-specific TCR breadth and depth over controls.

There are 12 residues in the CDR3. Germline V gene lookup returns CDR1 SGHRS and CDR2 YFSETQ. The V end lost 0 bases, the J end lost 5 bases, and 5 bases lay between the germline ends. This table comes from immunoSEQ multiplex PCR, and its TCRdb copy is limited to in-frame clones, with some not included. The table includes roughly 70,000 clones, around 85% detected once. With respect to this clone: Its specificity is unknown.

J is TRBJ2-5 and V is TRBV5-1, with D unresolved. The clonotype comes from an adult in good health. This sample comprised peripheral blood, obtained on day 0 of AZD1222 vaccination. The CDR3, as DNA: TGCGCCAGCAGCTTGGGCAGGGAGACCCAGTACTTC. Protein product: CASSLGRETQYF.